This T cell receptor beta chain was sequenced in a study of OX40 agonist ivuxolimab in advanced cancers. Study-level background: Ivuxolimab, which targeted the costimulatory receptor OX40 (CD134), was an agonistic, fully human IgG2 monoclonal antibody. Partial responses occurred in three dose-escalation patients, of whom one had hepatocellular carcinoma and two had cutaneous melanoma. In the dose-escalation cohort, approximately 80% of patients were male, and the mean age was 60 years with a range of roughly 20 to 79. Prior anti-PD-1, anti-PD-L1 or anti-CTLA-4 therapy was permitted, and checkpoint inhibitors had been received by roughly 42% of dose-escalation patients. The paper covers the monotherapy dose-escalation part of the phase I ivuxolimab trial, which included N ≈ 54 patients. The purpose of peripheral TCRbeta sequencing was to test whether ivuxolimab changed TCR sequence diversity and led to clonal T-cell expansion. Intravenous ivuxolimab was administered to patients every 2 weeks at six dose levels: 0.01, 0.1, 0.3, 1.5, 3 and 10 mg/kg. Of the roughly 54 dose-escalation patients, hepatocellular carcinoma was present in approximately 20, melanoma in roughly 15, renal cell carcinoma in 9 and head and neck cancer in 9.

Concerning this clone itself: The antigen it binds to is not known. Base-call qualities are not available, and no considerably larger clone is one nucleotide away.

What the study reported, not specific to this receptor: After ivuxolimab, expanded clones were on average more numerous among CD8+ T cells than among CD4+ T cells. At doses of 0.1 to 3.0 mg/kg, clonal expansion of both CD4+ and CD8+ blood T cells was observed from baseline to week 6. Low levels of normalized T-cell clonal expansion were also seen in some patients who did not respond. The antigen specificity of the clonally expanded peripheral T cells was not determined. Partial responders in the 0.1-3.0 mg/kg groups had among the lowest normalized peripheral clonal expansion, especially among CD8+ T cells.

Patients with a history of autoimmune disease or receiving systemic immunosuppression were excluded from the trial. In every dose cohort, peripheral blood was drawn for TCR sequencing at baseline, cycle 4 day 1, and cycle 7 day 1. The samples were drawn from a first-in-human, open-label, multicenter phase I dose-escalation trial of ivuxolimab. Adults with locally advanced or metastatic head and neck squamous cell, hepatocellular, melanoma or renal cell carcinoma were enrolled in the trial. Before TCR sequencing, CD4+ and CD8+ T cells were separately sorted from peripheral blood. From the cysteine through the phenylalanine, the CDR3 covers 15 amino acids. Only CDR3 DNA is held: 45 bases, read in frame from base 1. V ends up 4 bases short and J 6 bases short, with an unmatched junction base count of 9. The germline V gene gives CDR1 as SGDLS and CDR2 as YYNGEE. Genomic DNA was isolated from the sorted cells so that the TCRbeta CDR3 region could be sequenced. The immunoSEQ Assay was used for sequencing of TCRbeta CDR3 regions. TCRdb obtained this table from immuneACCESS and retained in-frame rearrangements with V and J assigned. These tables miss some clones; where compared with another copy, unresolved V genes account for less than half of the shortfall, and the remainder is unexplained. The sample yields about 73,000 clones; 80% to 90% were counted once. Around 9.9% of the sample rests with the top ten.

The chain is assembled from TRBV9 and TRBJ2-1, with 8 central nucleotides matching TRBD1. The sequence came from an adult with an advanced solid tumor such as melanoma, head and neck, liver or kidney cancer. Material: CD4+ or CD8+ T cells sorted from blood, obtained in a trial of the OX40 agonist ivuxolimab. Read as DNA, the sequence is TGTGCCAGCAGCCAAATACAGGGGGTCCTCAATGAGCAGTTCTTC. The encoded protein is CASSQIQGVLNEQFF.